The 6 T cell receptor beta chains below all came from one sample that was sequenced in a study of cytomegalovirus exposure and HLA in healthy donors. Produced via immunoSEQ multiplex PCR; TCRdb's table is partial and in-frame only. This sample has about 95,000 clones, with approximately 81% found just once. What was sequenced was PBMCs. The origin of the receptors is a man between 18 and 29 years old in good health and CMV-seropositive.

The chain carries TRBV5-1 and TRBJ2-5, with TRBD2 identical over 10 bases. The germline V gene has CDR1 SGHRS and CDR2 YFSETQ. The CDR3 spans 18 residues. Germline trimming cut 0 bases from V and 5 bases from J; bases unmatched to any gene: 13. The CDR3 loop reads CASSLGMSGRARRETQYF. The DNA for the CDR3 is TGCGCCAGCAGCTTGGGTATGAGCGGGAGGGCCCGTCGGGAGACCCAGTACTTC.

The chain employs TRBV10-3 and TRBJ1-1; TRBD1 matches at 8 bases. The CDR3 is 14 amino acids. With V trimmed by 7 bases and J by 1 base, 5 bases remained unmatched. Germline CDR1 ENHRY, CDR2 SYGVKD. CDR3: CAITMGQENTEAFF. The CDR3 nucleotides are TGTGCCATCACCATGGGACAGGAGAACACTGAAGCTTTCTTT.

The rearrangement links TRBV6-5 to TRBJ2-5; tentatively, D is TRBD2 (6 bases). Per germline, CDR1 MNHEY and CDR2 SVGAGI. This CDR3 has 14 amino acids. Trimming stripped 0 bases from V and 5 bases from J, with 10 bases between. The CDR3 DNA reads TGTGCCAGCAGTTACTCGTGGGCGGGGGAGACCCAGTACTTC. Amino acid sequence: CASSYSWAGETQYF.

The V and J genes are TRBV5-6 and TRBJ1-1, with 8 bases matching TRBD1. With V trimmed by 4 bases and J by 2 bases, 16 bases remained unmatched. Germline CDR1 and CDR2: SGHDT and YYEEEE. This CDR3 comprises 18 residues. The CDR3: CASSIYGPPGQENTEAFF. The CDR3 region has the DNA TGTGCCAGCAGCATCTACGGGCCTCCGGGACAGGAAAACACTGAAGCTTTCTTT.

The rearrangement links TRBV28 to TRBJ2-1, with 9 bases that match TRBD2. CDR3 size: 14 residues. Germline CDR1 is MDHEN and CDR2 is SYDVKM. Unmatched junction bases numbered 8, after V lost 6 bases and J lost 8 bases. CDR3 nucleotide sequence: TGTGCCAGCAGGGGGGCGGGAGGGCCCTATGAGCAGTTCTTC. As protein: CASRGAGGPYEQFF.

To note about this clone: One junction end does not reproduce the germline sequence, and a read error may be involved. This rearrangement joins TRBV30 to TRBJ2-7, with a possible D match to TRBD1 (5 bases). Looked up from germline, CDR1 is GTSNPN and CDR2 is SVGIG (reference sequence). This CDR3 region has 14 residues. In nucleotides, the CDR3 is TGTGCCTGGTCTCAGGGCCTGCCGTCCTCCGAGCAGTACTTC. Its protein is CAWSQGLPSSEQYF.